This T cell receptor beta chain was identified in a study of lymphopenia after photon versus proton radiotherapy. Points from the study as a whole: Only patients who died were analyzed for survival; proton advantage is unproven. Relative stability marked proton patients; photon patients lost diversity and naive cells. Oligoclonal CD8+ Temra expansion after nadir drove photon patients' diversity drop.

In the case of this clone: Its antigen is undetermined.

This table comes from immunoSEQ multiplex PCR, and its TCRdb copy is limited to in-frame clones, with some not included. The repertoire has roughly 20,000 clones, 75% to 95% of them found once; the top ten carry about 6%. The CDR3 is 13 amino acids. Trimming shortened V by 0 bases and J by 5 bases, and 9 bases separated the two germline ends. Germline values: CDR1 SGHRS, CDR2 YFSETQ. This TCR derives from a man aged 55 to 70 with pancreatic cancer. This chain joins TRBV5-1 and TRBJ2-7; D is undetermined. The specimen comprised peripheral blood, sampled from a patient treated with photon-based radiotherapy. This chain's CDR3 is CASSLGSPDEQYF. The CDR3 region has the DNA TGCGCCAGCAGCTTGGGGTCTCCGGACGAGCAGTACTTC.